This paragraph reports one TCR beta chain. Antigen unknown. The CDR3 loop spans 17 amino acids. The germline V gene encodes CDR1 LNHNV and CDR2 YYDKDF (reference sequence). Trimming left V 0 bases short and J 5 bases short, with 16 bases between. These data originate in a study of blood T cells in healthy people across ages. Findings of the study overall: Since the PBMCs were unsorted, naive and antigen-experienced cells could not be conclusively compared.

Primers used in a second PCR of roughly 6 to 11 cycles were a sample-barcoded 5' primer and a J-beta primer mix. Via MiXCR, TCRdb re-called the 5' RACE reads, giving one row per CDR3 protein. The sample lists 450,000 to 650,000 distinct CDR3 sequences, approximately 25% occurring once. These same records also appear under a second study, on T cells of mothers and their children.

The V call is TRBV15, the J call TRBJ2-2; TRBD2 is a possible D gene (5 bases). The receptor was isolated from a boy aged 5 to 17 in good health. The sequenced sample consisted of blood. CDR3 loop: CATSRDSEILKTGELFF. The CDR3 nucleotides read TGTGCCACCAGCAGAGATAGCGAGATACTTAAAACCGGGGAGCTGTTTTTT.